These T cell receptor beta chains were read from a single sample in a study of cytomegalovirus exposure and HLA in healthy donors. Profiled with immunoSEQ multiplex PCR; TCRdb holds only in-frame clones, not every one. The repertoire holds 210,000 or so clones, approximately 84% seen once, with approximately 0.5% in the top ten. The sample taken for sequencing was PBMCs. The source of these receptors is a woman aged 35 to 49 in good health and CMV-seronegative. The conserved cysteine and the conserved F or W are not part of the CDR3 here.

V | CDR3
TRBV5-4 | ASSLAVRFTDTQY
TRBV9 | ASSVATSSGTGELF
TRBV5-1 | ASSLSPGGTSPLH
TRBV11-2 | ASSPGQGGYT
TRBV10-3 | AINQGANTEAF
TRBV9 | ASSGLAGDGEQY
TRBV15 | ATSRGGLAGGLGETQY
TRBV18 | ASSPRDRDEKLF
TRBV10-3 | AISAGGDSEF
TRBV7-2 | ASSYSIYSNQPQH
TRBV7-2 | ASSLGGRPSTRGY
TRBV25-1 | ASKGASGVTGANVLT
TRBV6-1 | ASSEPTGTALYNEQF
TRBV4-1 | ASSQVVTTIT
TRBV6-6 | ASSYLVDTEAF
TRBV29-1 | SVVTSLYEQY
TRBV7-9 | ASSPHGTERNGYT
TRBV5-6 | ASSLTVGNTIY
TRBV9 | ASSVGRVSPGDTEAF
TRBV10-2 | ASSRGGQGAYEQY
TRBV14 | ASSQTAPLSYNSPLH
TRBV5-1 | ASSLLETGELF
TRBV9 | ASSGQGAQGLF
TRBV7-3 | ASSLGTRSGGYT
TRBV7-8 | ASSLVIAGRDEQF
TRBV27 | ASSPIGGLDGDEQY
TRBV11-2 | ASSKQTGRISPLH
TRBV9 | ASSKGLAGAYEQY
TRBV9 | ASSAVGTGNTKNIQY
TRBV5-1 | ASSPDGGTYEQY
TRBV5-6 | ASSSWGGETQY
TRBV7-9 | ASSRTRQGPSLNTEAF
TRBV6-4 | ASTPLTGHRDNYGYT
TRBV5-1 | ASSLVAGGSETQY
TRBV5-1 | ASSLLGQGLIEQF
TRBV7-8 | ASTGTGSRSPLH
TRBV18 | ASSNPTSGSYNEQF
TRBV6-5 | ASTNAGVQGWGYT
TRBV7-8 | ASSLDRDNEQF
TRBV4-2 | ASSQDRGGASEQY